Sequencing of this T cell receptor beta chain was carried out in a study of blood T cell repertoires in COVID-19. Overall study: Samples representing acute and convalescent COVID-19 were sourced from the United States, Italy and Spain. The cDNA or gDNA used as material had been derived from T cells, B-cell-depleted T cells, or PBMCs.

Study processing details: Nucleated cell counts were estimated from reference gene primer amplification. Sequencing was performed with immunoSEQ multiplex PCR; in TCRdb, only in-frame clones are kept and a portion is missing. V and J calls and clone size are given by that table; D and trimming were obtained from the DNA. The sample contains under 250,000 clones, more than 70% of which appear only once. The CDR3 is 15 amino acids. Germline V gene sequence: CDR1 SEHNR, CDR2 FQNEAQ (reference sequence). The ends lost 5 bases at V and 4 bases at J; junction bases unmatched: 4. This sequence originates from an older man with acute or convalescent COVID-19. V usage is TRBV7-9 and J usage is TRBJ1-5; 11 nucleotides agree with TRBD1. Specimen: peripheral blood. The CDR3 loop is CASSRTGGDNQPQHF. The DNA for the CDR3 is TGTGCCAGCAGCCGGACAGGGGGCGATAATCAGCCCCAGCATTTT. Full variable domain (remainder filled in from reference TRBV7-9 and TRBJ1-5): DTGVSQNPRHKITKRGQNVTFRCDPISEHNRLYWYRQTLGQGPEFLTYFQNEAQLEKSRLLSDRFSAERPKGSFSTLEIQRTEQGDSAMYLCASSRTGGDNQPQHFGDGTRLSIL.